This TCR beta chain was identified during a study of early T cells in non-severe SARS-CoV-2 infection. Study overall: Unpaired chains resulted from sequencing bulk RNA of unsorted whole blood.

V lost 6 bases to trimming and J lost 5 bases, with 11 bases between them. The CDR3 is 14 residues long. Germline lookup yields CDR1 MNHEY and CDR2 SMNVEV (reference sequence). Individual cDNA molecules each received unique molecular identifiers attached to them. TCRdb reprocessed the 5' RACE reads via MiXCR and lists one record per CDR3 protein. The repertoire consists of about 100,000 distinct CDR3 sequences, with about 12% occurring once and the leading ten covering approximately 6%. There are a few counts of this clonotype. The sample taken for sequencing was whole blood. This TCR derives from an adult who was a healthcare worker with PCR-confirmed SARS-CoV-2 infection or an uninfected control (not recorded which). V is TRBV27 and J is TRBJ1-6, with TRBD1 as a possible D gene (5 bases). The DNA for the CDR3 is TGTGCCAGCAGCCCTCGACAGAATAATTCACCCCTCCACTTT. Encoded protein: CASSPRQNNSPLHF.